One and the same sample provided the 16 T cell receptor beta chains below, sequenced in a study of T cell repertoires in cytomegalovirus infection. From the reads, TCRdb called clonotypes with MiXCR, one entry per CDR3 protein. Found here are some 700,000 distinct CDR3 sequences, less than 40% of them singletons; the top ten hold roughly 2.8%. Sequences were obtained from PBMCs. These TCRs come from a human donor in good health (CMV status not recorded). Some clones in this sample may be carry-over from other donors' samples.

The CDR3 DNA is TGTGCCAGCAGCGCCGACAGGGAGTCGGTCCAAGAGACCCAGTACTTC. Its translation: CASSADRESVQETQYF. The chain carries TRBV9 and TRBJ2-5; TRBD1 matches 7 bases. Per the germline V gene, CDR1 is SGDLS and CDR2 is YYNGEE. The CDR3 covers 16 residues. The trim removed 3 bases at V and 1 base at J, leaving 9 bases unmatched.

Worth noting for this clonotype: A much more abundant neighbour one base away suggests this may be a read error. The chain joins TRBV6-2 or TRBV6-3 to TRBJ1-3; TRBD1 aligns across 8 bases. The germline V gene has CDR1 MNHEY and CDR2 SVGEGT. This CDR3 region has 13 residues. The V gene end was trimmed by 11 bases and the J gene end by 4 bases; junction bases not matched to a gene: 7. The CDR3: CARGRDRGNTIYF. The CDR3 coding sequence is TGTGCCCGCGGAAGGGACAGGGGAAACACCATATATTTT.

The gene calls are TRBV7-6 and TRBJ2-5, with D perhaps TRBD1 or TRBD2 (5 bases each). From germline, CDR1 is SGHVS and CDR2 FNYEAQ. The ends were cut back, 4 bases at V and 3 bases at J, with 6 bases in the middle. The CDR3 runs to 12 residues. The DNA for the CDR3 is TGTGCCAGCAGCTGGGGGAAAGAGACCCAGTACTTC. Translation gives CASSWGKETQYF.

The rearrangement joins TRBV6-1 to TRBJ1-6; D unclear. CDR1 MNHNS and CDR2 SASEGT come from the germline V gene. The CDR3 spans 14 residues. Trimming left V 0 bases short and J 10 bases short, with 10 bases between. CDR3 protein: CASSEALTTSPLHF. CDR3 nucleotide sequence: TGTGCCAGCAGTGAAGCGTTGACAACGTCACCCCTCCACTTT.

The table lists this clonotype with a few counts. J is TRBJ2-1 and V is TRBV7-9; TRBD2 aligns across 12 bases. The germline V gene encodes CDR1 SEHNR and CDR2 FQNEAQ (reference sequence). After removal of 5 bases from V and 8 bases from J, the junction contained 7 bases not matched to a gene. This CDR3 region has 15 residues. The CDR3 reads CASSGRTSGKDEQFF. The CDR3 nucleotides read TGTGCCAGCAGCGGTAGGACTAGCGGGAAAGATGAGCAGTTCTTC.

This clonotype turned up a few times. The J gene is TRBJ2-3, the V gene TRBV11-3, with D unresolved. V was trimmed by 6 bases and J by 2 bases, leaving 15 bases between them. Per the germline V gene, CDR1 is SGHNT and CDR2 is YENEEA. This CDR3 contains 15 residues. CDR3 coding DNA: TGTGCCAGCAGTTCCCGGGTCGAGGACACAGATACGCAGTATTTT. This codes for CASSSRVEDTDTQYF. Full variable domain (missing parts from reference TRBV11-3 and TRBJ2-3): EAGVVQSPRYKIIEKKQPVAFWCNPISGHNTLYWYLQNLGQGPELLIRYENEEAVDDSQLPKDRFSAERLKGVDSTLKIQPAELGDSAVYLCASSSRVEDTDTQYFGPGTRLTVL.

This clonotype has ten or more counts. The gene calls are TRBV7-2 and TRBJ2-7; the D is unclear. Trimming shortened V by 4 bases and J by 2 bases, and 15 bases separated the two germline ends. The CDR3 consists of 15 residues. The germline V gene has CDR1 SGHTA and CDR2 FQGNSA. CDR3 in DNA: TGTGCCAGCAGCTCCTCAGACTGGAAAGCCTACGAGCAGTACTTC. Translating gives CASSSSDWKAYEQYF. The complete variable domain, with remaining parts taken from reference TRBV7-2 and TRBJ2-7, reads GAGVSQSPSNKVTEKGKDVELRCDPISGHTALYWYRQSLGQGLEFLIYFQGNSAPDKSGLPSDRFSAERTGGSVSTLTIQRTQQEDSAVYLCASSSSDWKAYEQYFGPGTRLTVT.

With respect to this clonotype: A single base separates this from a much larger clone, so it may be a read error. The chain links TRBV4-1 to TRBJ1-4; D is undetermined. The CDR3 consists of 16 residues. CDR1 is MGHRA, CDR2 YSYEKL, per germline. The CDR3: CGSSQVSASPNEKLFF. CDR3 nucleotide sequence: TGCGGCAGCAGCCAAGTTTCGGCCAGTCCAAATGAAAAACTGTTTTTT.

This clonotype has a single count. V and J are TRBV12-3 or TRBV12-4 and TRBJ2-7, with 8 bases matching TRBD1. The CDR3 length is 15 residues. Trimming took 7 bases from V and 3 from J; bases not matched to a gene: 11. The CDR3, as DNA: TGTGCCAGCACTCAGAGGGGAACAGGGGGCTACGAGCAGTACTTC. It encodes CASTQRGTGGYEQYF.

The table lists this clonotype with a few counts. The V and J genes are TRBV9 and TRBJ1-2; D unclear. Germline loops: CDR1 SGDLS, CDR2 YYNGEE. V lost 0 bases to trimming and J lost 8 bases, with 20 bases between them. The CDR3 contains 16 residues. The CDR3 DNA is TGTGCCAGCAGCGTAGACCCCCCTACTACAGCCTGGGGCTACACCTTC. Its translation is CASSVDPPTTAWGYTF. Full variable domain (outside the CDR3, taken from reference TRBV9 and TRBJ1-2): DSGVTQTPKHLITATGQRVTLRCSPRSGDLSVYWYQQSLDQGLQFLIQYYNGEERAKGNILERFSAQQFPDLHSELNLSSLELGDSALYFCASSVDPPTTAWGYTFGSGTRLTVV.

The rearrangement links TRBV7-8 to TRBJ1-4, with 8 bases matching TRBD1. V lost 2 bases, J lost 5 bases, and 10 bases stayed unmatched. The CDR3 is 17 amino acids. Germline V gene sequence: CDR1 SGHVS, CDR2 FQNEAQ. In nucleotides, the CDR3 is TGTGCCAGCAGCTTACGTCAGGGGGCGATGCAGAATGAAAAACTGTTTTTT. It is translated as CASSLRQGAMQNEKLFF. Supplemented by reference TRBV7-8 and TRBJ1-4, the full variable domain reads GAGVSQSPRYKVAKRGQDVALRCDPISGHVSLFWYQQALGQGPEFLTYFQNEAQLDKSGLPSDRFFAERPEGSVSTLKIQRTQQEDSAVYLCASSLRQGAMQNEKLFFGSGTQLSVL.

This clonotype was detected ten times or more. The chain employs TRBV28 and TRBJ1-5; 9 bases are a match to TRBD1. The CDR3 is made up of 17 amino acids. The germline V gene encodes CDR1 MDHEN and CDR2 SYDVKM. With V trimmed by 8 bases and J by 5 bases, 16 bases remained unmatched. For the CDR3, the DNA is TGTGCCAGCTCCTCGTCGGGGACAGGGCTTTATTATCAGCCCCAGCATTTT. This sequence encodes CASSSSGTGLYYQPQHF.

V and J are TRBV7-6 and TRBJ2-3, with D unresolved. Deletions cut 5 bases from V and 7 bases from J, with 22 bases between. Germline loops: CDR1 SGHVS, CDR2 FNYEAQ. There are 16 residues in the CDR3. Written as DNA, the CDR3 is TGTGCCAGCAGCGCCTCCGGGCCCCCCGCACAGTATACGCAGTATTTT. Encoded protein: CASSASGPPAQYTQYF.

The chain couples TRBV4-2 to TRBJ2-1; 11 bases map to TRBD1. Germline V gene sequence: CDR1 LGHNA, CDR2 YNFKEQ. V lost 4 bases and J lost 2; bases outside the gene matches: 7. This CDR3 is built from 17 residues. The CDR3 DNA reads TGTGCCAGCAGCCGCCTTCCGGGACAGGGGGCCTACAATGAGCAGTTCTTC. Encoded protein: CASSRLPGQGAYNEQFF.

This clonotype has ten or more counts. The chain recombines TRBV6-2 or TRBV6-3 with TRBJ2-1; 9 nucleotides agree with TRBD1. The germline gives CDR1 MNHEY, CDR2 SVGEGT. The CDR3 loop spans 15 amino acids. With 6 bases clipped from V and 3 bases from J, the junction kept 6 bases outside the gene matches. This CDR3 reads CASSQDRGYYNEQFF. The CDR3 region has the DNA TGTGCCAGCAGCCAGGACAGGGGCTACTACAATGAGCAGTTCTTC.

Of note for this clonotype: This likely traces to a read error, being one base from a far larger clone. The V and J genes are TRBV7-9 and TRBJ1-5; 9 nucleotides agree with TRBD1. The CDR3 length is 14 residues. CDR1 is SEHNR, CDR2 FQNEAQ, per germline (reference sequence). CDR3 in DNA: TGTGCCATCAGCCCGGGACAGGGTAATCAGCCCCAGCATTTT. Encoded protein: CAISPGQGNQPQHF.